This is a list of T cell receptor beta chains from one sample in a study of T cell responses to AZD1222 COVID-19 vaccine. Generated by immunoSEQ multiplex PCR, the TCRdb table keeps only in-frame clones and is missing some. The top ten hold roughly 0.99% of the sample, which has about 190,000 clones, approximately 91% seen once. The starting material was peripheral blood, obtained on day 0 of AZD1222 vaccination. Receptors were obtained from an adult in good health. The CDR3 runs from the conserved cysteine through the conserved F or W. D genes are given only for firm matches. For some rows the clone size is stated as once, few or many, or as a class when expanded; others skip it.

v_call	j_call	d_call	clone_size	cdr3_nt	cdr3_aa
TRBV11-2	TRBJ2-1	-	-	TGTGCCAGCAGAGCTTTATTTGGTCGTCAGCTACGAGGGAATGAGCAGTTCTTC	CASRALFGRQLRGNEQFF
TRBV14	TRBJ1-2	-	-	TGTGCCAGCAGCCAAGAGCCGGTAAACTATGGCTACACCTTC	CASSQEPVNYGYTF
TRBV2	TRBJ2-7	-	-	TGTGCCAGCAGTGAAAGTCTTGTGAGCGAGCAGTACTTC	CASSESLVSEQYF
TRBV19	TRBJ1-1	-	-	TGTGCCAGTAGTATAGCGGGCACGGCGTACACTGAAGCTTTCTTT	CASSIAGTAYTEAFF
TRBV6-2/TRBV6-3	TRBJ2-3	-	-	TGTGCCAGCAGTTCGGGGGAGGGAGAGCGGGGACACACAGATACGCAGTATTTT	CASSSGEGERGHTDTQYF
TRBV6-6	TRBJ1-1	-	-	TGTGCCAGCAGTTACGGGGGGTCGGGGAACACTGAAGCTTTCTTT	CASSYGGSGNTEAFF
TRBV4-2	TRBJ2-3	TRBD1	-	TGTGCCAGCAGCCCCCGACAGGGGGCGACAGATACGCAGTATTTT	CASSPRQGATDTQYF
TRBV5-1	TRBJ2-1	TRBD2	once	TGCGCCAGCAGCCCACGGACTAGCGGGAGTATATCCTACAATGAGCAGTTCTTC	CASSPRTSGSISYNEQFF
TRBV25-1	TRBJ1-2	-	-	TGTGCCAGCAGTGCAAGCCCGGGCTATGGCTACACCTTC	CASSASPGYGYTF
TRBV7-2	TRBJ2-3	-	-	TGTGCCAGCAGCTTAGGTGCAGATACGCAGTATTTT	CASSLGADTQYF
TRBV14	TRBJ2-3	-	-	TGTGCCAGCAGCCAAGGGGGGGTCACAGATACGCAGTATTTT	CASSQGGVTDTQYF
TRBV7-9	TRBJ1-2	-	-	TGTGCCAGCAGCTTAGCGGGAGGGCACCCCTCTGGCTACACCTTC	CASSLAGGHPSGYTF
TRBV9	TRBJ2-5	-	once	TGTGCCAGCAGCGTAGCTGGGGGGCGCGGGGAGACCCAGTACTTC	CASSVAGGRGETQYF
TRBV9	TRBJ2-3	TRBD2	-	TGTGCCAGCAGCATCGGGACTAGCGGGACCACAGATACGCAGTATTTT	CASSIGTSGTTDTQYF
TRBV2	TRBJ2-3	-	-	TGTGCCAGCAGTGGCGGCCGCACAGATACGCAGTATTTT	CASSGGRTDTQYF
TRBV29-1	TRBJ1-2	-	-	TGCAGCGTTGAACAGGGTATCTATGGCTACACCTTC	CSVEQGIYGYTF
TRBV4-3	TRBJ1-6	TRBD1	once	TGCGCCAGCAGCCGAAGAGACAGGGAAATCAGCTCCTATAATTCACCCCTCCACTTT	CASSRRDREISSYNSPLHF
TRBV11-2	TRBJ1-4	-	-	TGTGCCAGCAGCTTAGATTCGGCAGGGTCTGAAGAAAAACTGTTTTTT	CASSLDSAGSEEKLFF
TRBV4-2	TRBJ2-5	TRBD1	few	TGTGCCAGCAGCCAAGGCCCGTCTTTATCCGGGACAGGTTCTCAAGAGACCCAGTACTTC	CASSQGPSLSGTGSQETQYF
TRBV6-6	TRBJ2-2	-	once	TGTGCCAGCAGTCCGCATGCCACGAACACCGGGGAGCTGTTTTTT	CASSPHATNTGELFF
TRBV27	TRBJ2-3	-	-	TGTGCCAGCAGTTTATTTTTCGGAGGCCATAGCACAGATACGCAGTATTTT	CASSLFFGGHSTDTQYF
TRBV28	TRBJ1-1	-	-	TGTGCCACTTTCCCGCCCCGTTGGGACACTGAAGCTTTCTTT	CATFPPRWDTEAFF
TRBV9	TRBJ1-6	-	-	TGTGCCAGCAGCGTACCGGGAGGATCACCCCTCCACTTT	CASSVPGGSPLHF
TRBV28	TRBJ1-5	TRBD1	-	TGTGCCAGCAGTCGACAGGGGGGTAGCAATCAGCCCCAGCATTTT	CASSRQGGSNQPQHF
TRBV7-6	TRBJ2-7	TRBD2	-	TGTGCCAGCAGCTTAGCACTAGCGGGACTGTACGAGCAGTACTTC	CASSLALAGLYEQYF
TRBV9	TRBJ1-1	-	-	TGTGCCAGCAGCGTATTCGCCGAAAATCGCCCCTCGACTATAAACACTGAAGCTTTCTTT	CASSVFAENRPSTINTEAFF
TRBV18	TRBJ1-1	-	-	TGTGCCAGCTCACCCGGCCAGCCCAGATTGAACACTGAAGCTTTCTTT	CASSPGQPRLNTEAFF
TRBV18	TRBJ2-2	-	-	TGTGCCACCCGCCAGGGGAGAAACACCGGGGAGCTGTTTTTT	CATRQGRNTGELFF
TRBV6-1	TRBJ1-3	-	-	TGTGCCAGCAGTGATTACCGTCCGAGGTTATCTGGAAACACCATATATTTT	CASSDYRPRLSGNTIYF
TRBV6-5	TRBJ1-2	-	-	TGTGCCAGCAGCCTCGGACAGTACTATGGCTACACCTTC	CASSLGQYYGYTF
TRBV27	TRBJ2-1	TRBD2	-	TGTGCCAGCAGTTTATACCCTCCTAGCGGGAGAGGAAGTTTGGGAGACAATGAGCAGTTCTTC	CASSLYPPSGRGSLGDNEQFF
TRBV2	TRBJ2-1	TRBD1	-	TGTGCCAGCAAACTACAGGGGGAGCCCTACAATGAGCAGTTCTTC	CASKLQGEPYNEQFF
TRBV11-2	TRBJ1-2	-	-	TGTGCCAGCAGCTTAGGAGCAGGGGTCTCTAACTATGGCTACACCTTC	CASSLGAGVSNYGYTF